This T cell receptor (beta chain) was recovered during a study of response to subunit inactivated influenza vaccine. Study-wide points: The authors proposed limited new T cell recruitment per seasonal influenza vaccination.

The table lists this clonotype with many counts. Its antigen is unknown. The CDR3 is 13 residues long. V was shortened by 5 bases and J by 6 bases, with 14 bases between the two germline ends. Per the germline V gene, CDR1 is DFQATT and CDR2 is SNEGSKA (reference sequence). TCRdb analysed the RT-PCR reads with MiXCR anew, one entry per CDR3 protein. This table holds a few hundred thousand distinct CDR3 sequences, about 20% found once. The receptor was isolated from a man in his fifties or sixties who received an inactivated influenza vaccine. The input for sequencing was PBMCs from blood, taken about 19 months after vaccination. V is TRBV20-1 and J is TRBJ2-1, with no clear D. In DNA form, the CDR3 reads TGCAGTGCTCTGCGACCACGTATCAATGAGCAGTTCTTC. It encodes CSALRPRINEQFF.